Presented here are 10 T cell receptor beta chains from one specimen sequenced in a study of identical twins. A single record per CDR3 protein comes from TCRdb applying MiXCR to the 5' RACE reads. This table holds roughly 720,000 distinct CDR3 sequences, about 20% found once. These data were also filed under a second study, of T cells expressing NK-cell markers.

The sequenced material came from PBMCs. These receptor sequences come from a woman aged 18-29 years in good health.

The J gene is TRBJ2-2, the V gene TRBV7-9; D uncertain. The CDR3 loop spans 16 amino acids. V shed 1 base and J shed 1 base, with 10 bases lying between them. Per the germline V gene, CDR1 is SEHNR and CDR2 is FQNEAQ (reference sequence). The CDR3 spells CASSLDGPQNTGELFF. The CDR3 nucleotides read TGTGCCAGCAGCTTAGATGGACCGCAGAACACCGGGGAGCTGTTTTTT.

The CDR3 nucleotides read TGCACCAGCAGCCAAGCTGCCCAGTACTTC. Amino acids: CTSSQAAQYF. The chain uses TRBV1 and TRBJ2-5. TRBV1 is annotated as a pseudogene. CDR3 size: 10 residues.

In its sample, this clonotype was seen a few times. V usage is TRBV5-1 and J usage is TRBJ2-3, with D tentatively TRBD2 (6 bases). Germline-derived CDR1 and CDR2 are SGHRS and YFSETQ. Trimming took off 4 bases at V and 5 bases at J, with 11 bases between the two ends. The CDR3 covers 13 residues. CDR3 coding DNA: TGCGCCAGCAGCCCGGGACTCCTAGATACGCAGTATTTT. This sequence encodes CASSPGLLDTQYF.

This clonotype was counted only a few times. The chain links TRBV12-3 or TRBV12-4 to TRBJ2-2; 9 positions match TRBD1. The CDR3 covers 15 residues. The ends lost 6 bases at V and 3 bases at J; junction bases unmatched: 5. CDR3 in amino acids: CASRNWDRDTGELFF. The CDR3 nucleotides are TGTGCCAGCAGAAACTGGGACAGGGACACCGGGGAGCTGTTTTTT.

This clonotype showed up just a few times. The chain employs TRBV2 and TRBJ2-2, with 10 bases fitting TRBD1. The CDR3 has 18 amino acids. Trimming took 7 bases from V and 0 from J; bases not matched to a gene: 11. From germline, CDR1 is SNHLY and CDR2 FYNNEI. The CDR3 protein is CASTRGTGASPNTGELFF. In nucleotides, the CDR3 is TGTGCCAGCACGAGGGGGACAGGGGCTAGCCCGAACACCGGGGAGCTGTTTTTT.

This clonotype was recorded a few times. The chain joins TRBV4-3 to TRBJ2-2, with D possibly being TRBD2 (5 bases). Germline CDR1 LGHNA, CDR2 YSLEER. The CDR3 spans 16 residues. Trimming took off 0 bases at V and 1 base at J, with 9 bases between the two ends. In nucleotides, the CDR3 is TGCGCCAGCAGCCAAGATTATGGGAGGAACACCGGGGAGCTGTTTTTT. Amino acid sequence: CASSQDYGRNTGELFF.

This clonotype was detected many times. The gene calls are TRBV6-5 and TRBJ2-1; tentatively, D is TRBD2 (6 bases). The germline V gene encodes CDR1 MNHEY and CDR2 SVGAGI. V lost 0 bases and J lost 0, with 12 bases in between. The CDR3 sequence is 17 residues long. In DNA form, the CDR3 reads TGTGCCAGCAGTTACTCGATCCGGGGGATCTCCTACAATGAGCAGTTCTTC. It specifies CASSYSIRGISYNEQFF.

This clonotype was detected a few times. The chain links TRBV28 to TRBJ1-1; TRBD1 matches at 8 bases. Losses at the gene ends were 4 bases for V and 2 bases for J; bases not matched to a gene: 6. Germline values: CDR1 MDHEN, CDR2 SYDVKM. This CDR3 contains 15 residues. The CDR3 DNA is TGTGCCAGCAGTTCCCCAGGGGGCTTAAACACTGAAGCTTTCTTT. It is translated as CASSSPGGLNTEAFF.

This sequence joins TRBV29-1 and TRBJ1-1; unclear D gene. V lost 3 bases and J 0 bases, leaving 5 bases between the germline ends. Germline CDR1 SQVTM, CDR2 ANQGSEA. The CDR3 runs 12 residues. The CDR3 is CSVDIMNTEAFF. CDR3 nucleotides: TGCAGCGTTGATATAATGAACACTGAAGCTTTCTTT.

The sample holds many counts of this clonotype. The V gene is TRBV6-1, the J gene TRBJ1-3; D gene unclear. The germline V gene encodes CDR1 MNHNS and CDR2 SASEGT. This CDR3 has 14 residues. V gave up 5 bases and J gave up 4 bases, with 12 bases separating them. CDR3 in DNA: TGTGCCAGCAGTAAAGGGTATTACGGAAACACCATATATTTT. Residues: CASSKGYYGNTIYF.